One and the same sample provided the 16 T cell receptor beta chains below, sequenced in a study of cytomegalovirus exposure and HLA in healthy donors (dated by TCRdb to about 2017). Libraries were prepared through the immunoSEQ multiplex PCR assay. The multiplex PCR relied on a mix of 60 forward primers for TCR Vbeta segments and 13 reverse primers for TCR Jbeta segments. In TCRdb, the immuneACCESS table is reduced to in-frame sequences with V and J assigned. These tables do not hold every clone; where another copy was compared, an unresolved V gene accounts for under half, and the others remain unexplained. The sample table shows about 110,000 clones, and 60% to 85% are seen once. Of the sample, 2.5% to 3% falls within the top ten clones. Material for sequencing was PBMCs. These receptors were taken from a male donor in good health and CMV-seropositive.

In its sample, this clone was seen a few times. CDR3 coding DNA: TGCGCCAGCAGCTTTTCTAGCTCCTACGAGCAGTACTTC. Protein sequence: CASSFSSSYEQYF. This sequence joins TRBV5-1 and TRBJ2-7; D ambiguous. Trimming shortened V by 2 bases and J by 0 bases, and 6 bases separated the two germline ends. The length of the CDR3 is 13 residues. Germline V CDR1 and CDR2: SGHRS, YFSETQ.

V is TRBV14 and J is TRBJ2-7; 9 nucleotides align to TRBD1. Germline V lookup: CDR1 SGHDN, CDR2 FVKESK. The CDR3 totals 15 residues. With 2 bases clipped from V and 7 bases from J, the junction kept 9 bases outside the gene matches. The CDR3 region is CASSQFRDRVFEQYF. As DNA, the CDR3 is TGTGCCAGCAGCCAATTTCGGGACAGGGTCTTTGAGCAGTACTTC.

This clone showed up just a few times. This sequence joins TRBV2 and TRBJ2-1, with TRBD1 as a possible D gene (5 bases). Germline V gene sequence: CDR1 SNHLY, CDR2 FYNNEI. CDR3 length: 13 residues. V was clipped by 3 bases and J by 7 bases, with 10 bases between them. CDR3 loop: CASSDGAGNEQFF. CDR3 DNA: TGTGCCAGCAGTGATGGGGCAGGTAATGAGCAGTTCTTC. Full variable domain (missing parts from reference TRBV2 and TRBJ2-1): EPEVTQTPSHQVTQMGQEVILRCVPISNHLYFYWYRQILGQKVEFLVSFYNNEISEKSEIFDDQFSVERPDGSNFTLKIRSTKLEDSAMYFCASSDGAGNEQFFGPGTRLTVL.

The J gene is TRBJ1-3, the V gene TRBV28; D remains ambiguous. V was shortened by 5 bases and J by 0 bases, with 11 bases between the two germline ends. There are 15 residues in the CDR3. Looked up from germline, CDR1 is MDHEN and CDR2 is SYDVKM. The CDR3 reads CASSVDGSSGNTIYF. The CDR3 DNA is TGTGCCAGCAGTGTGGACGGGAGCTCTGGAAACACCATATATTTT.

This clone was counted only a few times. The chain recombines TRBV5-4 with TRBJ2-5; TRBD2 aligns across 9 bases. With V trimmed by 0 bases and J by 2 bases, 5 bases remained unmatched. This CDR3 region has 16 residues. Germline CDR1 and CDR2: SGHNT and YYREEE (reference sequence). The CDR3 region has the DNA TGTGCCAGCAGCTTGGGAATAGCGGGGGATCAAGAGACCCAGTACTTC. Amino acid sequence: CASSLGIAGDQETQYF.

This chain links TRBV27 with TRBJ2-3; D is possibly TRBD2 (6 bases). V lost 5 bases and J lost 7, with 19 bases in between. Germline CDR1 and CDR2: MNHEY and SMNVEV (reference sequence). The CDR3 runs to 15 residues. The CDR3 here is CASSPLAGTKNTQYF. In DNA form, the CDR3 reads TGTGCCAGCAGTCCTTTGGCGGGGACCAAGAATACGCAGTATTTT.

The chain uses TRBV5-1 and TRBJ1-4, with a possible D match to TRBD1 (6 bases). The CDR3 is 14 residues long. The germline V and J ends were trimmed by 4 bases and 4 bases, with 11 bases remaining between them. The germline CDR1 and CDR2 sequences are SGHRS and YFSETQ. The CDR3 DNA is TGCGCCAGCAGCCCAGGGGACGGTAATGAAAAACTGTTTTTT. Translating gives CASSPGDGNEKLFF.

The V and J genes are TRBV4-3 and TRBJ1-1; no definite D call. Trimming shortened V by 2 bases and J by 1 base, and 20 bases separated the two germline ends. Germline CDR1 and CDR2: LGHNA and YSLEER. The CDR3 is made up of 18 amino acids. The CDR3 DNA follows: TGCGCCAGCAGCCAACTCAGCGTTACAAAGGCCTGGAACACTGAAGCTTTCTTT. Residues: CASSQLSVTKAWNTEAFF.

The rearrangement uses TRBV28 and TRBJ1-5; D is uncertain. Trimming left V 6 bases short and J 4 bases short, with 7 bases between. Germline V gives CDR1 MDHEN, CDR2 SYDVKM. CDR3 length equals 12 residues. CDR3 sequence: CASREGNQPQHF. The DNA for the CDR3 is TGTGCCAGCAGAGAGGGTAATCAGCCCCAGCATTTT.

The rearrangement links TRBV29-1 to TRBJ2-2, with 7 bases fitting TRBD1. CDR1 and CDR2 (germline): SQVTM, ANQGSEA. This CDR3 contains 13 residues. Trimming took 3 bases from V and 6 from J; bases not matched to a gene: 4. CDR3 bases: TGCAGCGTTGACTGGGACAGCCCCGGGGAGCTGTTTTTT. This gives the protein CSVDWDSPGELFF.

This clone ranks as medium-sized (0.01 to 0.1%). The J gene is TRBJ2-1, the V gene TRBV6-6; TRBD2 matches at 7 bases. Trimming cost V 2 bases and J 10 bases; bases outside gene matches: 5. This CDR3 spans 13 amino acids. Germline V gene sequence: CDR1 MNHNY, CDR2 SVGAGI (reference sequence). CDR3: CASSYGAGVEQFF. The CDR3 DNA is TGTGCCAGCAGTTACGGGGCGGGAGTCGAGCAGTTCTTC.

The CDR3 region is CASSLDSRGIMNTEAFF. CDR3 sequence (DNA): TGTGCCAGCAGCTTAGACTCCAGGGGGATCATGAACACTGAAGCTTTCTTT. The genes are TRBV7-2 and TRBJ1-1, with TRBD1 matching 7 bases. With V trimmed by 1 base and J by 0 bases, 8 bases remained unmatched. The CDR3 is made up of 17 amino acids. Germline lookup yields CDR1 SGHTA and CDR2 FQGNSA.

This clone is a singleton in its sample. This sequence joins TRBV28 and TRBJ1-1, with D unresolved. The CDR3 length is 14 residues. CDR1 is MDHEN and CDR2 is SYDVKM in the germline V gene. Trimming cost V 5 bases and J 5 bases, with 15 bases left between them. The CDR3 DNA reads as TGTGCCAGCAGTCCCCGGATGGGAGGTACTGAAGCTTTCTTT. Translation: CASSPRMGGTEAFF.

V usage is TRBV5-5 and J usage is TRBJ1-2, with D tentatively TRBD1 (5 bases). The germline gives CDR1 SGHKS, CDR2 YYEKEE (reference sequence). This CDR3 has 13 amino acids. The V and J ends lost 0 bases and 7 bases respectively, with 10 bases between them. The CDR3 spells CASSLGGASGYTF. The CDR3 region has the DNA TGTGCCAGCAGCTTGGGGGGCGCAAGTGGCTACACCTTC.

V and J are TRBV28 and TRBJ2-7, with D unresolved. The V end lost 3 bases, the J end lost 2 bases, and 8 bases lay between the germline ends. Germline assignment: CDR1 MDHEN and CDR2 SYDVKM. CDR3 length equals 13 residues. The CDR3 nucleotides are TGTGCCAGCAGTTTCATCCATCCCTACGAGCAGTACTTC. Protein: CASSFIHPYEQYF.

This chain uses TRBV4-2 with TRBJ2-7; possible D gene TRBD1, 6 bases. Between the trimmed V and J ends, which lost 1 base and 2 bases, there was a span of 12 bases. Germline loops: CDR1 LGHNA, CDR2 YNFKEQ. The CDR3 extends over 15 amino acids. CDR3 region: CASSQVHTGTYEQYF. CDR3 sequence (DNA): TGTGCCAGCAGCCAAGTTCACACAGGGACCTACGAGCAGTACTTC.